This T cell receptor (beta chain) was sequenced during a study of cytomegalovirus exposure and HLA in healthy donors. PCR used 60 Vbeta primers and 13 Jbeta primers. The assay was immunoSEQ multiplex PCR, and TCRdb's table has in-frame clones only and misses some. Seen here are 180,000 or so clones, around 80% observed once, and the top ten hold around 1.9%. In this sample, this clone turned up a few times. The sequenced sample consisted of PBMCs. This TCR was recovered from a woman aged 25-40 years in good health and CMV-seropositive.

The CDR3 loop is CAWTSGQGPLSGNTIYF. Written as DNA, the CDR3 is TGTGCCTGGACCTCGGGACAGGGGCCCCTCTCTGGAAACACCATATATTTT. The rearrangement uses TRBV30 and TRBJ1-3; 10 bases line up with TRBD1. CDR3 length equals 17 residues. Trimming at V came to 4 bases and at J to 0 bases, leaving 9 bases not matched to a gene. Germline lookup yields CDR1 GTSNPN and CDR2 SVGIG (reference sequence).